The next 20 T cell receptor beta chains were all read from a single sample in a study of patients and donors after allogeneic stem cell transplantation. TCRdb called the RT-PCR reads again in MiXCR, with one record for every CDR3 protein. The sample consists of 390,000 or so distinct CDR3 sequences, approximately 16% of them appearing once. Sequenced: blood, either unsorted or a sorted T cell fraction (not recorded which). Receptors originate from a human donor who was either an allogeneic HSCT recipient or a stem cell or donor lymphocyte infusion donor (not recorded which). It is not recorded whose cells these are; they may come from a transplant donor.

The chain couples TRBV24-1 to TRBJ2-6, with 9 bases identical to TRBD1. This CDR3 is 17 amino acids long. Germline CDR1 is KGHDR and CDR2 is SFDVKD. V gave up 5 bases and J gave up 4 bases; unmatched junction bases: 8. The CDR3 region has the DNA TGTGCCACCAGTGGAGGACAGGGGAAACCCGGGGCCAACGTCCTGACTTTC. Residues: CATSGGQGKPGANVLTF.

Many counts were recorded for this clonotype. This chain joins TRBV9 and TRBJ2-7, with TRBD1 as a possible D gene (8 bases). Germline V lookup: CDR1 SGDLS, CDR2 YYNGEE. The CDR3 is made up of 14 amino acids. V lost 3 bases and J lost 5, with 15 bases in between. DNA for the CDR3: TGTGCCAGCAGCGCCTGGACAGGGAGGGACGAGCAGTACTTC. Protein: CASSAWTGRDEQYF.

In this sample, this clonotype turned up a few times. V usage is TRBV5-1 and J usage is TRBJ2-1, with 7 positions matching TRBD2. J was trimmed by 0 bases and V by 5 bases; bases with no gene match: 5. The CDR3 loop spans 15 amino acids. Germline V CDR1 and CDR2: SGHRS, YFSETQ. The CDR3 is CASRDGGSSYNEQFF. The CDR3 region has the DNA TGCGCCAGCAGGGACGGCGGGAGCTCCTACAATGAGCAGTTCTTC. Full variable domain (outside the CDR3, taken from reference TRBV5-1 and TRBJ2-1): KAGVTQTPRYLIKTRGQQVTLSCSPISGHRSVSWYQQTPGQGLQFLFEYFSETQRNKGNFPGRFSGRQFSNSRSEMNVSTLELGDSALYLCASRDGGSSYNEQFFGPGTRLTVL.

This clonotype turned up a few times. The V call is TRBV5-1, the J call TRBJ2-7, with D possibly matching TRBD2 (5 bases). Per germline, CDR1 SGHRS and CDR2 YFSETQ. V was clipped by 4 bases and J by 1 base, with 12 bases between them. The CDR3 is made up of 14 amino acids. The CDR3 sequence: CASSPYGESYEQYF. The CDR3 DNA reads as TGCGCCAGCAGCCCCTACGGGGAGTCCTACGAGCAGTACTTC.

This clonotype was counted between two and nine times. The CDR3 loop reads CASSPLARTINEKLFF. The CDR3 DNA reads as TGTGCCAGCTCACCACTGGCGAGGACTATTAATGAAAAACTGTTTTTT. V gene TRBV18 combines with J gene TRBJ1-4; D is unresolved. CDR1 KGHSH and CDR2 LQKENI come from the germline V gene. The CDR3 runs to 16 residues. The V end lost 1 base, the J end lost 4 bases, and 13 bases lay between the germline ends.

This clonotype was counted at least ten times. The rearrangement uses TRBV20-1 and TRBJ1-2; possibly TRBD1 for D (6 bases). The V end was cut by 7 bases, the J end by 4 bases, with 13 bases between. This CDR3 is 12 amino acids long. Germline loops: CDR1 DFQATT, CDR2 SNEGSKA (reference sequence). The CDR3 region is CSVPGTIYGYTF. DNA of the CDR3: TGCAGTGTCCCCGGGACAATCTATGGCTACACCTTC.

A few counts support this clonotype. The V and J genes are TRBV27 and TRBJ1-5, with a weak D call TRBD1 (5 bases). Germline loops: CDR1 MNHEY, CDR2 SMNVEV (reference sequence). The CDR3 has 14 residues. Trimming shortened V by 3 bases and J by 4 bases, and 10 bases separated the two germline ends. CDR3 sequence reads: CASSFQGNNQPQHF. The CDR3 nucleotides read TGTGCCAGCAGTTTCCAGGGTAATAATCAGCCCCAGCATTTT.

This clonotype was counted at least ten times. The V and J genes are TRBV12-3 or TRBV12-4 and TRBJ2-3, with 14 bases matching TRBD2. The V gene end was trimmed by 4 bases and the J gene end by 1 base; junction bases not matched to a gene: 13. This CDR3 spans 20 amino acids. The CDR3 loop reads CASSSPGLAGALGGTDTQYF. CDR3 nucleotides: TGTGCCAGCAGTTCCCCGGGACTAGCGGGGGCCCTAGGGGGCACAGATACGCAGTATTTT.

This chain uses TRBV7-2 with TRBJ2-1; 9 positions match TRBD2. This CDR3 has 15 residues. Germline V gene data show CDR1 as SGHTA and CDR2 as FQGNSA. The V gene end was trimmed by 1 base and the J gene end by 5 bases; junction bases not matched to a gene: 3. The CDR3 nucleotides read TGTGCCAGCAGCTTAGGCCAGCGGGGGGACAATGAGCAGTTCTTC. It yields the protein CASSLGQRGDNEQFF.

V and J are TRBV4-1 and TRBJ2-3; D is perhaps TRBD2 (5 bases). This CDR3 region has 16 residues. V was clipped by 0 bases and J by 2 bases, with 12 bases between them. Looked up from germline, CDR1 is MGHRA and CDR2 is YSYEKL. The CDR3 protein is CASSQDVERFTDTQYF. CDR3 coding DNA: TGCGCCAGCAGCCAAGATGTGGAGCGGTTCACAGATACGCAGTATTTT.

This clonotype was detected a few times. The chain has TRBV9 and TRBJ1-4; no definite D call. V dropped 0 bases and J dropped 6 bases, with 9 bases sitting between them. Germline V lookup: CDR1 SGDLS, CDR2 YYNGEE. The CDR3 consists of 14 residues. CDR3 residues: CASSVGTVHEKLFF. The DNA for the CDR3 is TGTGCCAGCAGCGTAGGGACGGTTCATGAAAAACTGTTTTTT.

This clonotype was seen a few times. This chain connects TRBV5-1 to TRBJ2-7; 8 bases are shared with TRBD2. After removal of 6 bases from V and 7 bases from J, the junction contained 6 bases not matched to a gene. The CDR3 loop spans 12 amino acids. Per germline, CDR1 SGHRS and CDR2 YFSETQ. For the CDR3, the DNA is TGCGCCAGCACCAACCCGGGGGGGGAGCAGTACTTC. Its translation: CASTNPGGEQYF.

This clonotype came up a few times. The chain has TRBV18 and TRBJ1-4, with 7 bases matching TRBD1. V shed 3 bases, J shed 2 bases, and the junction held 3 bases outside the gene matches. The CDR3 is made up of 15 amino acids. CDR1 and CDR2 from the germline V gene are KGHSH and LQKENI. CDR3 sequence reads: CASSPSTGTNEKLFF. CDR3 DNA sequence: TGTGCCAGCTCACCTTCGACAGGGACTAATGAAAAACTGTTTTTT.

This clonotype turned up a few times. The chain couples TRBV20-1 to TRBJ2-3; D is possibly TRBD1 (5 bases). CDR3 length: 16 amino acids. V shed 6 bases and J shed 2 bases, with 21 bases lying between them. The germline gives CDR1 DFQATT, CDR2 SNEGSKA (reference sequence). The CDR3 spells CSAAGWLVVNTDTQYF. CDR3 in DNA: TGCAGTGCGGCAGGGTGGCTCGTGGTGAACACAGATACGCAGTATTTT.

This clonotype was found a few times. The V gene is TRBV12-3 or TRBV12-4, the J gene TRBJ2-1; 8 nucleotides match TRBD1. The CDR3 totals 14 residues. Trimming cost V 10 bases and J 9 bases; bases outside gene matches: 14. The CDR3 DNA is TGTGCCACCGGGACAGGATATCCCCGGGGTGAGCAGTTCTTC. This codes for CATGTGYPRGEQFF.

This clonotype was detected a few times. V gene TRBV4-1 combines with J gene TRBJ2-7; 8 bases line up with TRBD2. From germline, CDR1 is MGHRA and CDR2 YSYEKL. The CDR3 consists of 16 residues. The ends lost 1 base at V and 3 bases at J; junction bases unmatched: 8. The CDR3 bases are TGCGCCAGCAGCCAAGTAATTACGGGACTAGGCTACGAGCAGTACTTC. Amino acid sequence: CASSQVITGLGYEQYF.

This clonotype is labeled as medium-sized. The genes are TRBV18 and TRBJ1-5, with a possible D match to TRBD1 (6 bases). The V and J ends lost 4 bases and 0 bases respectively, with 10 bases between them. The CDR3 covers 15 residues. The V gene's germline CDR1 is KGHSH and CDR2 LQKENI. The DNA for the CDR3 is TGTGCCAGCTCACGAACGGACAGTAGCAATCAGCCCCAGCATTTT. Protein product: CASSRTDSSNQPQHF.

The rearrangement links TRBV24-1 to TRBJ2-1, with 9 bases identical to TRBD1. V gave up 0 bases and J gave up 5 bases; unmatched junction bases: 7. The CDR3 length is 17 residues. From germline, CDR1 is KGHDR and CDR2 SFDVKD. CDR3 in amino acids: CATSDLAKGQGNNEQFF. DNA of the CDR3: TGTGCCACCAGTGATTTGGCTAAGGGACAGGGAAACAATGAGCAGTTCTTC.

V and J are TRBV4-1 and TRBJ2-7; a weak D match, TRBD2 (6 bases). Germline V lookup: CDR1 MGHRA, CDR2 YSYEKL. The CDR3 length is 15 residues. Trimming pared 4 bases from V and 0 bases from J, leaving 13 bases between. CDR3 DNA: TGCGCCAGCAGCCCCGAGGGAGGATTCTCCTACGAGCAGTACTTC. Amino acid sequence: CASSPEGGFSYEQYF.

CDR3: CASSSVPRGNTGELFF. The DNA of the CDR3 is TGTGCCAGCAGCTCTGTACCCCGGGGGAACACCGGGGAGCTGTTTTTT. The chain joins TRBV5-5 to TRBJ2-2; possibly TRBD2 for D (5 bases). Germline V gene lookup returns CDR1 SGHKS and CDR2 YYEKEE (reference sequence). Trimming removed 3 bases at V and 1 base at J, with 13 bases between. This CDR3 has 16 residues.